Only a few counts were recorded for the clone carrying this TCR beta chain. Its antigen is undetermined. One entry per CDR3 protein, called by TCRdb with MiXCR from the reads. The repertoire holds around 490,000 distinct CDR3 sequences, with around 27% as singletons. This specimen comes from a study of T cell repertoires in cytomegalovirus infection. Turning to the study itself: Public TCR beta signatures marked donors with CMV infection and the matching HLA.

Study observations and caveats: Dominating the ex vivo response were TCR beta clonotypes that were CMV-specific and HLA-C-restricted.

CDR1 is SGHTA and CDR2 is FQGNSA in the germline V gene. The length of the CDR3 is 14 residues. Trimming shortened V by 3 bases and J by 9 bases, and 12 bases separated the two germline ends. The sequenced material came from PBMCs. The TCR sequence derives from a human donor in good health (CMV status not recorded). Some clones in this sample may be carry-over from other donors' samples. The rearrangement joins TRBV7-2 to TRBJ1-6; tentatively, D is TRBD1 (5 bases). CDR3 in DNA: TGTGCCAGCAGCTTTACCGGGACTGGTTCACCCCTCCACTTT. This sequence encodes CASSFTGTGSPLHF.